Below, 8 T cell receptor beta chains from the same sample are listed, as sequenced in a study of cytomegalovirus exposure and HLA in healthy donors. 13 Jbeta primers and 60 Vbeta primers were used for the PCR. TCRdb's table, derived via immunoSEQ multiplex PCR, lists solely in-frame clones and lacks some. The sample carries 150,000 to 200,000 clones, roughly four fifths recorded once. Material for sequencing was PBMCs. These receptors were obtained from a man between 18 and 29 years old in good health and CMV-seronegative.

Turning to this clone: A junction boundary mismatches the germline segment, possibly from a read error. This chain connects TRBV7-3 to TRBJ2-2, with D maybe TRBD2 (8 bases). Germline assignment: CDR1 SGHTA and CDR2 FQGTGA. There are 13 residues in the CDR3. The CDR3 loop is CASSSGQAGGLFF. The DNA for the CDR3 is TGTGCCAGCAGCTCTGGACAGGCGGGGGGGCTGTTTTTT.

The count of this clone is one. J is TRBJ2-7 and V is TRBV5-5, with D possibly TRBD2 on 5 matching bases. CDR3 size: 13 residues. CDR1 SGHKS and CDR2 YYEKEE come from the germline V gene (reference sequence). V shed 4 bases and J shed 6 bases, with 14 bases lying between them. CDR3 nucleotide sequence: TGTGCCAGCAGCCCAGACCCAAGCGGCGAGCAGTACTTC. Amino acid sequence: CASSPDPSGEQYF.

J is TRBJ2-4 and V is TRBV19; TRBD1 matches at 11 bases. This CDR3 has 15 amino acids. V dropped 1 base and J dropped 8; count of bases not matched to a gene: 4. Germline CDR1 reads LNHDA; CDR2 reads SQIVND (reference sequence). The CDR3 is CASSIAGTGGDIQYF. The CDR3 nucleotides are TGTGCCAGTAGTATAGCGGGGACAGGGGGGGACATTCAGTACTTC.

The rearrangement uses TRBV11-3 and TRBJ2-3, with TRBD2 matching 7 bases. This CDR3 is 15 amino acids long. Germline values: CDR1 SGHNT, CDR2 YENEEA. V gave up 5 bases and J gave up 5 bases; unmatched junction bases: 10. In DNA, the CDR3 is TGTGCCAGCAGCGCCGGGAGGAGTAGGCGAGATACGCAGTATTTT. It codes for CASSAGRSRRDTQYF.

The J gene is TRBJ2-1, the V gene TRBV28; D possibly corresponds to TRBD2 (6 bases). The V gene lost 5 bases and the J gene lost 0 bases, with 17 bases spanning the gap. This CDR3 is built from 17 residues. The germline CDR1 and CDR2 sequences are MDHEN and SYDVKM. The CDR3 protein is CASSLGSPYTSYNEQFF. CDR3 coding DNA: TGTGCCAGCAGTCTCGGGAGTCCCTATACCTCCTACAATGAGCAGTTCTTC.

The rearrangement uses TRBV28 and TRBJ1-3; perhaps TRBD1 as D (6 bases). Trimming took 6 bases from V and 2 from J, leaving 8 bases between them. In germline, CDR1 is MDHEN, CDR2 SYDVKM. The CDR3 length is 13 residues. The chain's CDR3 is CASSGTTGNTIYF. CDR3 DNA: TGTGCCAGCAGCGGGACAACTGGAAACACCATATATTTT.

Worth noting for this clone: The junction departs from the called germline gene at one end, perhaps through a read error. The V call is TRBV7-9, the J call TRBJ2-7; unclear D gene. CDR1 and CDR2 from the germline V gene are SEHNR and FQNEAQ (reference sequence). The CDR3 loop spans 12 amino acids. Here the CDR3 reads CSSSLTAYEQYF. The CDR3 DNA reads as TGTTCCAGCAGCTTAACGGCCTACGAGCAGTACTTC.

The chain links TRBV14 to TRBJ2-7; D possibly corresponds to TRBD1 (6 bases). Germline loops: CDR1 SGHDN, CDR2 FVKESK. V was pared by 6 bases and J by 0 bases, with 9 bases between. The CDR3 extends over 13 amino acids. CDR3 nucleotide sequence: TGTGCCAGCAGATTGACAGGCTCCTACGAGCAGTACTTC. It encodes CASRLTGSYEQYF.